This T cell receptor beta chain appears in the sequencing data of a study of PD-1 blockade in classical Hodgkin lymphoma. As for time point: newly diagnosed, previously untreated cHL patient sample. With magnetic negative selection, CD4+ T cells were purified from PBMCs that had been thawed. The protocol was immunoSEQ multiplex PCR, while the TCRdb copy is restricted to in-frame clones and leaves out a portion. The sample lists around 20,000 clones, around 81% occurring once. Notes on this clone: Its antigen is unknown.

Study-level results: Baseline TCR diversity was reportedly lower in newly diagnosed patients than in healthy donors. It was reported as lower still in relapsed/refractory patients.

The clonotype originates from a human donor with classical Hodgkin lymphoma. The sequenced material came from CD4+ T cells from blood.

CDR3 loop: CASSGPGQGHSWGTQYF. As DNA, the CDR3 is TGTGCCAGCAGCGGGCCGGGACAGGGACACTCCTGGGGGACCCAGTACTTC. This chain uses TRBV11-1 with TRBJ2-5; 9 nucleotides align to TRBD1. V was pared by 5 bases and J by 7 bases, with 17 bases of the junction left unmatched. CDR3 length: 17 residues. The germline V gene encodes CDR1 SGHAT and CDR2 FQDESV (reference sequence).